In this sample, the clone carrying this T cell receptor beta chain turned up once. Trimming took 8 bases from V and 3 from J, leaving 11 bases between them. The V gene's germline CDR1 is MDHEN and CDR2 SYDVKM. There are 13 residues in the CDR3. An amount of RNA that ranged from roughly 0.45 to 1 ug was reverse transcribed with random hexamers. With immunoSEQ multiplex PCR, TCR beta CDR3 was amplified across 54 Vbeta and 13 Jbeta. TCRdb itself ran the immunoSEQ multiplex PCR reads through MiXCR, one entry per CDR3 protein. The sample holds around 140,000 distinct CDR3 sequences, 85% to 95% seen once. The data stem from a study of CD8 T cells in Susac syndrome. Study details: More than 5 sequenced Susac syndrome patients had clinically active disease, while eight were in remission.

The TEMRA cells underwent FACS enrichment, while the CD8+ and CD4+ T cells underwent negative isolation. This TCR was sampled from a human donor with Susac syndrome. The chain carries TRBV28 and TRBJ1-5; D not resolved. The specimen sequenced was CD4+ T cells from PBMCs. The CDR3, as DNA: TGTGCCAGCCGTGGTGGGAACAATCAGCCCCAGCATTTT. Residues: CASRGGNNQPQHF.